The following is a T cell receptor (beta chain) sequence with its context. Its cognate antigen is unknown. TCRdb re-called the 5' RACE reads with MiXCR, one entry per CDR3 protein. The repertoire holds some 220,000 distinct CDR3 sequences, with about 7% as singletons. The source of the sample is a study of CD8 T cells in ankylosing spondylitis. Study-level findings and limits: Peripheral blood samples showed relatively rare disease-linked clones, and these clones were CD8+. Characteristic of ankylosing spondylitis blood, it appeared, was a TCR beta motif comprising several highly homologous variants.

Germline CDR1 MNHEY, CDR2 SVGEGT. J gave up 6 bases and V 4 bases, and 5 bases lay outside the gene matches. CDR3 size: 13 residues. The receptor was derived from a male donor with ankylosing spondylitis. The sample comprised blood, either unsorted or a sorted T cell fraction (not recorded which). The rearrangement joins TRBV6-2 or TRBV6-3 to TRBJ2-7; 8 bases are a match to TRBD1. The CDR3 DNA reads TGTGCCAGCAGTTTGGGACAGGCGGGCGAGCAGTACTTC. Its protein product is CASSLGQAGEQYF.